This T cell receptor beta chain was recorded in a study of cytomegalovirus exposure and HLA in healthy donors. On the study more broadly: Some 85 million unique TCRs from HLA-typed donors were held in an early data release.

The study ran its PCR with 60 Vbeta and 13 Jbeta primers. TCRdb keeps only in-frame clones here, not all; method: immunoSEQ multiplex PCR. The profile shows under 200,000 clones, approximately 71% of them singletons. Concerning this clone itself: Its antigen remains unknown.

Healthy bone marrow donors supplied every sample. Findings and caveats of the study: When presence/absence was analysed, sequencing depth was taken to be roughly uniform across donors.

With 2 bases removed from V and 0 bases from J, the gap between germline ends came to 11 bases. The CDR3 has 16 residues. V and J are TRBV6-7 and TRBJ1-5, with D maybe TRBD1 (5 bases). TRBV6-7 is an open reading frame, and its role is uncertain. This TCR was recovered from a woman aged 18-29 years in good health and CMV-seropositive. Sequenced: PBMCs. CDR3 sequence: CASSYTRQYSNQPQHF. In nucleotides, the CDR3 is TGTGCCAGCAGTTACACCCGACAGTATAGCAATCAGCCCCAGCATTTT.